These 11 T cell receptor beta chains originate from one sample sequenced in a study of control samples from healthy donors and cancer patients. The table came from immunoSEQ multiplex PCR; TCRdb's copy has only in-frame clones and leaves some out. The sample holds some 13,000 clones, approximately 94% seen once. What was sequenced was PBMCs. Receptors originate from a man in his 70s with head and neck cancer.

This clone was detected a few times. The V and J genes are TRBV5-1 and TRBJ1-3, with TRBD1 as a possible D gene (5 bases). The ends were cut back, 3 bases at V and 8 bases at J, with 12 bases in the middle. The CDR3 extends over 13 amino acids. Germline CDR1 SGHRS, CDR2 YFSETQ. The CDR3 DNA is TGCGCCAGCAGCTGGGGGAGCGGCGACACCATATATTTT. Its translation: CASSWGSGDTIYF. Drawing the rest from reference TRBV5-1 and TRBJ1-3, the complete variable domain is KAGVTQTPRYLIKTRGQQVTLSCSPISGHRSVSWYQQTPGQGLQFLFEYFSETQRNKGNFPGRFSGRQFSNSRSEMNVSTLELGDSALYLCASSWGSGDTIYFGEGSWLTVV.

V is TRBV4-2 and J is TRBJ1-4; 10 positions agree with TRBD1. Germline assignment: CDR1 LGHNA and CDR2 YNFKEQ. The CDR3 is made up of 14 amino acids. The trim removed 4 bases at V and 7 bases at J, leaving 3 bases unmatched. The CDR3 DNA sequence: TGTGCCAGCAGCCTGGGACAGGGGACTGAAAAACTGTTTTTT. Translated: CASSLGQGTEKLFF.

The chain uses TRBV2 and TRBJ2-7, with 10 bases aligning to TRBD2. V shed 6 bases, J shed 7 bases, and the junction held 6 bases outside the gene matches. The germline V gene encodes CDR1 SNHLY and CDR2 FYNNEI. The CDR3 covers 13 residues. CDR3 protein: CASREREGGEQYF. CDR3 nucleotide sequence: TGTGCCAGCAGGGAGCGGGAGGGCGGAGAGCAGTACTTC.

The CDR3 sequence is CASSQEGVFEQYF. Here the CDR3 DNA reads TGTGCCAGCAGCCAAGAGGGGGTATTCGAGCAGTACTTC. The rearrangement links TRBV3-1 (or the pseudogene TRBV3-2) to TRBJ2-7; D is perhaps TRBD1 or TRBD2 (5 bases each). The CDR3 loop spans 13 amino acids. With 0 bases removed from V and 6 bases from J, the gap between germline ends came to 9 bases. Germline CDR1 reads LGHDT; CDR2 reads YNNKEL (reference sequence).

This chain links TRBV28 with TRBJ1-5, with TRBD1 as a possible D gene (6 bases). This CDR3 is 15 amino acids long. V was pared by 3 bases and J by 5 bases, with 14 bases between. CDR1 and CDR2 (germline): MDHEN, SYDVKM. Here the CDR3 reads CASSFLDSPYQPQHF. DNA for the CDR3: TGTGCCAGCAGTTTCCTGGACAGCCCTTATCAGCCCCAGCATTTT. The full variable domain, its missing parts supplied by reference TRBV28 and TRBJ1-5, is DVKVTQSSRYLVKRTGEKVFLECVQDMDHENMFWYRQDPGLGLRLIYFSYDVKMKEKGDIPEGYSVSREKKERFSLILESASTNQTSMYLCASSFLDSPYQPQHFGDGTRLSIL.

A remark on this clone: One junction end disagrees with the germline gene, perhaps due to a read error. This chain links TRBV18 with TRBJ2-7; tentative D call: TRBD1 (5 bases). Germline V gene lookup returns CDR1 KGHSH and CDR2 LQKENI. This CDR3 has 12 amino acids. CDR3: CASSPQQTDQYF. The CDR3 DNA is TGTGCCAGCTCGCCACAACAGACAGACCAGTACTTC.

CDR3 sequence reads: CASSLDLLQGLEDYGYTF. CDR3 bases: TGCGCCAGCAGTCTAGACTTGTTACAGGGGTTAGAGGACTATGGCTACACCTTC. The genes are TRBV10-2 and TRBJ1-2, with TRBD1 matching over 7 bases. Trimming took 5 bases from V and 3 from J; bases not matched to a gene: 18. There are 18 residues in the CDR3. Germline assignment: CDR1 WSHSY and CDR2 SAAADI.

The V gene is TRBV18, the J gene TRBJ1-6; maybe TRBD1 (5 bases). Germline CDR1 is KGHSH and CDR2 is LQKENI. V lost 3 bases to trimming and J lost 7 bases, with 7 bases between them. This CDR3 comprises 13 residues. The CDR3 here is CASSPAGNSPLHF. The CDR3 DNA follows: TGTGCCAGCTCACCGGCAGGGAATTCACCCCTCCACTTT.

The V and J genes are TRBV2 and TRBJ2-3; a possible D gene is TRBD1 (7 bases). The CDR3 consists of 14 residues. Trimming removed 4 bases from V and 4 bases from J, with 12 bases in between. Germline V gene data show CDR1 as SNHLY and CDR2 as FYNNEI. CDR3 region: CASSGQGGPDTQYF. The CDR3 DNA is TGTGCCAGCAGTGGACAGGGAGGACCAGATACGCAGTATTTT.

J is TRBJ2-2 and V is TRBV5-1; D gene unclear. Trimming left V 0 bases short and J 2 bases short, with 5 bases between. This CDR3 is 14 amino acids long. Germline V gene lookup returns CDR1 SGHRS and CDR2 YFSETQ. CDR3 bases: TGCGCCAGCAGCTTGGGGTCAAACACCGGGGAGCTGTTTTTT. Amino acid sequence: CASSLGSNTGELFF. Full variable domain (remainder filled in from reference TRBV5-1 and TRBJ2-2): KAGVTQTPRYLIKTRGQQVTLSCSPISGHRSVSWYQQTPGQGLQFLFEYFSETQRNKGNFPGRFSGRQFSNSRSEMNVSTLELGDSALYLCASSLGSNTGELFFGEGSRLTVL.

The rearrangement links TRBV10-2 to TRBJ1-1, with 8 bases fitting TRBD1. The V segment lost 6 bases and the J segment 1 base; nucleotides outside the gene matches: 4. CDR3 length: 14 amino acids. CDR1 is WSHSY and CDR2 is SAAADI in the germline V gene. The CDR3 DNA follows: TGCGCCAGCAGGACAGGGGAGCAGAACACTGAAGCTTTCTTT. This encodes CASRTGEQNTEAFF.